A single sample is the source of the 22 T cell receptor beta chains below, sequenced in a study of blood T cells in healthy people across ages. For the second PCR, which ran for about 6 to 11 cycles, a sample-barcoded 5' primer and a J-beta primer mix were used. TCRdb passed the 5' RACE reads through MiXCR, listing each CDR3 protein once. The sample has hundreds of thousands of distinct CDR3 sequences, around 45% seen once; the top ten hold under 35%. Input material: blood. Receptors originate from a woman in her fifties or sixties in good health.

The genes are TRBV6-1 and TRBJ1-6, with D uncertain. The CDR3 consists of 14 residues. V was pared by 8 bases and J by 7 bases, with 15 bases between. The germline CDR1 and CDR2 sequences are MNHNS and SASEGT. The CDR3 nucleotides read TGTGCCAGCTACTGGGCAGAAAGGAATTCACCCCTCCACTTT. This gives the protein CASYWAERNSPLHF.

Notes on this clonotype: This may arise from a read error, as a much more abundant clone is one base away. The V gene is TRBV7-2, the J gene TRBJ2-3; 8 bases are a match to TRBD2. The CDR3 has 15 amino acids. The germline V gene encodes CDR1 SGHTA and CDR2 FQGNSA. V was pared by 0 bases and J by 4 bases, with 3 bases of the junction left unmatched. Here the CDR3 reads CASSLALADSDTQYF. CDR3 sequence (DNA): TGTGCCAGCAGCTTAGCACTAGCGGACTCAGATACGCAGTATTTT. The variable domain in full, with the rest retrieved from reference TRBV7-2 and TRBJ2-3, is GAGVSQSPSNKVTEKGKDVELRCDPISGHTALYWYRQSLGQGLEFLIYFQGNSAPDKSGLPSDRFSAERTGGSVSTLTIQRTQQEDSAVYLCASSLALADSDTQYFGPGTRLTVL.

The chain links TRBV27 to TRBJ2-1, with a possible D match to TRBD2 (5 bases). V shed 6 bases and J shed 0 bases, with 12 bases lying between them. CDR3 length equals 15 residues. Germline-derived CDR1 and CDR2 are MNHEY and SMNVEV (reference sequence). CDR3 DNA sequence: TGTGCCAGCAGGCTGGGGAGCGGCTCCTACAATGAGCAGTTCTTC. Translation: CASRLGSGSYNEQFF.

The CDR3 spells CASSSGLAGGQGEQFF. Written as DNA, the CDR3 is TGTGCCAGCAGCTCCGGACTAGCGGGAGGCCAGGGTGAGCAGTTCTTC. The chain employs TRBV7-3 and TRBJ2-1; 14 bases line up with TRBD2. CDR3 length: 16 amino acids. V dropped 4 bases and J dropped 9; count of bases not matched to a gene: 8. CDR1 and CDR2 from the germline V gene are SGHTA and FQGTGA.

The gene calls are TRBV16 and TRBJ1-2; D is possibly TRBD1 (5 bases). Trimming stripped 2 bases from V and 5 bases from J, with 9 bases between. Germline V lookup: CDR1 KGHSY, CDR2 FQNENV. The CDR3 spans 13 residues. The CDR3 is CASSQDRRYGYTF. As DNA, the CDR3 is TGTGCCAGCAGCCAAGACAGAAGGTATGGCTACACCTTC. Together with reference TRBV16 and TRBJ1-2, the CDR3 gives the full variable domain: GEEVAQTPKHLVRGEGQKAKLYCAPIKGHSYVFWYQQVLKNEFKFLISFQNENVFDETGMPKERFSAKCLPNSPCSLEIQATKLEDSAVYFCASSQDRRYGYTFGSGTRLTVV.

The chain joins TRBV7-9 to TRBJ2-1, with D hard to call. Germline lookup yields CDR1 SEHNR and CDR2 FQNEAQ (reference sequence). This CDR3 spans 14 amino acids. The germline V and J ends were trimmed by 4 bases and 0 bases, with 7 bases remaining between them. The CDR3 is CASSWESSYNEQFF. For the CDR3, the DNA is TGTGCCAGCAGCTGGGAAAGCTCCTACAATGAGCAGTTCTTC. Full variable domain (rest looked up from reference TRBV7-9 and TRBJ2-1): DTGVSQNPRHKITKRGQNVTFRCDPISEHNRLYWYRQTLGQGPEFLTYFQNEAQLEKSRLLSDRFSAERPKGSFSTLEIQRTEQGDSAMYLCASSWESSYNEQFFGPGTRLTVL.

This chain uses TRBV6-1 with TRBJ2-4; the match to TRBD2 covers 8 bases. The J call may be faulty, since TRBJ2-7 better matches the DNA end. This CDR3 contains 14 residues. Germline assignment: CDR1 MNHNS and CDR2 SASEGT. The CDR3 is CASSEERESYEQYF. Written as DNA, the CDR3 is TGTGCCAGCAGTGAAGAGCGGGAGTCCTACGAGCAGTACTTC.

This clonotype was seen a few times. This chain links TRBV7-2 with TRBJ2-7, with 10 bases identical to TRBD2. CDR1 and CDR2 (germline): SGHTA, FQGNSA. V shed 4 bases, J shed 2 bases, and the junction held 20 bases outside the gene matches. This CDR3 contains 20 residues. The CDR3 region has the DNA TGTGCCAGCAGCTCCCGAGCCCCAATAGCGGGAGGCTCCACCACCTACGAGCAGTACTTC. Residues: CASSSRAPIAGGSTTYEQYF.

The chain has TRBV13 and TRBJ2-3, with 13 bases matching TRBD2. The V gene end was trimmed by 4 bases and the J gene end by 6 bases; junction bases not matched to a gene: 10. CDR1 PRHDT and CDR2 FYEKMQ come from the germline V gene (reference sequence). CDR3 length: 17 amino acids. The CDR3 nucleotides are TGTGCCAGCAGCTCGAAACCGGGACTAGCGGGAAAGGATACGCAGTATTTT. Its protein product is CASSSKPGLAGKDTQYF.

As regards this clonotype: A read error may be the cause here, since a much bigger clone is one base away. The chain combines TRBV7-2 with TRBJ1-2, with TRBD1 as a possible D gene (6 bases). The CDR3 contains 16 residues. The germline CDR1 and CDR2 sequences are SGHTA and FQGNSA. The CDR3 reads CASSLSYGGEVGGHTF. CDR3 nucleotide sequence: TGTGCCAGCAGCTTAAGCTACGGGGGCGAAGTTGGTGGCCACACCTTC.

The V call is TRBV18, the J call TRBJ1-1; D is possibly TRBD1 (6 bases). The germline CDR1 and CDR2 sequences are KGHSH and LQKENI. The CDR3 consists of 14 residues. V lost 2 bases to trimming and J lost 4 bases, with 11 bases between them. Here the CDR3 reads CASSPTGGVTEAFF. The CDR3 DNA sequence: TGTGCCAGCTCACCAACGGGGGGCGTCACTGAAGCTTTCTTT.

The chain carries TRBV4-2 and TRBJ2-3, with D unresolved. The germline V gene encodes CDR1 LGHNA and CDR2 YNFKEQ. The V end lost 4 bases, the J end lost 5 bases, and 19 bases lay between the germline ends. This CDR3 contains 16 residues. The CDR3 loop is CASSPSAWQVKDTQYF. The CDR3, as DNA: TGTGCCAGCAGCCCTTCCGCCTGGCAGGTCAAAGATACGCAGTATTTT.

This chain links TRBV9 with TRBJ2-7; a possible D gene is TRBD1 (5 bases). The ends were cut back, 0 bases at V and 3 bases at J, with 16 bases in the middle. CDR1 SGDLS and CDR2 YYNGEE come from the germline V gene. The CDR3 totals 16 residues. In DNA form, the CDR3 reads TGTGCCAGCAGCGTAGCCTCTAGGACAACCATCTACGAGCAGTACTTC. Amino acids: CASSVASRTTIYEQYF.

This clonotype appeared a few times. V gene TRBV7-2 combines with J gene TRBJ2-1; D perhaps matches TRBD2 (5 bases). The germline V and J ends were trimmed by 8 bases and 10 bases, with 21 bases remaining between them. Germline V gene sequence: CDR1 SGHTA, CDR2 FQGNSA. There are 14 residues in the CDR3. CDR3 DNA: TGTGCCAGCCTTGCCACCCGTGATTCTAGCGAGCAGTTCTTC. Its protein product is CASLATRDSSEQFF.

V is TRBV4-2 and J is TRBJ2-2; TRBD1 is a possible D gene (6 bases). Trimming took off 4 bases at V and 5 bases at J, with 17 bases between the two ends. This CDR3 is 16 amino acids long. Germline values: CDR1 LGHNA, CDR2 YNFKEQ. The CDR3 DNA reads as TGTGCCAGCAGCCCAGAGGGGGATCGGTATACCGGGGAGCTGTTTTTT. Its translation is CASSPEGDRYTGELFF.

This clonotype occurred a few times. The chain employs TRBV24-1 and TRBJ2-5; 9 nucleotides agree with TRBD1. Germline CDR1 KGHDR, CDR2 SFDVKD. This CDR3 has 14 residues. Trimming cost V 2 bases and J 5 bases; bases outside gene matches: 2. As DNA, the CDR3 is TGTGCCACCAGTGATTGGGACAGGGTGGAGACCCAGTACTTC. Translation gives CATSDWDRVETQYF.

This clonotype has only one observation. The V call is TRBV20-1, the J call TRBJ2-7, with D maybe TRBD2 (5 bases). The V gene lost 0 bases and the J gene lost 0 bases, with 15 bases spanning the gap. This CDR3 is 16 amino acids long. Germline V lookup: CDR1 DFQATT, CDR2 SNEGSKA (reference sequence). The CDR3 DNA is TGCAGTGCTAGAGATAGGAGAAAGCGGCACTCCTACGAGCAGTACTTC. It encodes CSARDRRKRHSYEQYF.

This clonotype was observed a few times. The rearrangement links TRBV12-3 or TRBV12-4 to TRBJ2-7, with a possible D match to TRBD2 (6 bases). V was trimmed by 7 bases and J by 7 bases, leaving 20 bases between them. The length of the CDR3 is 14 residues. The CDR3 bases are TGTGCCAGCAACCGGGAGTTCGCCTACAATGAGCAGTACTTC. Its translation: CASNREFAYNEQYF.

This chain connects TRBV5-1 to TRBJ1-1; tentative D call: TRBD1 (6 bases). This CDR3 region has 16 residues. Deletions cut 7 bases from V and 0 bases from J, with 19 bases between. From germline, CDR1 is SGHRS and CDR2 YFSETQ. The CDR3 protein is CASRKQGVIMNTEAFF. CDR3 nucleotides: TGCGCCAGCCGAAAACAGGGCGTTATTATGAACACTGAAGCTTTCTTT.

This clonotype has only a few counts. This clone may be a read error of a much larger clone one base away. This chain links TRBV11-2 with TRBJ2-7, with a possible D match to TRBD2 (6 bases). CDR1 and CDR2 (germline): SGHAT, FQNNGV. The CDR3 totals 14 residues. Between the trimmed V and J ends, which lost 5 bases and 7 bases, there was a span of 18 bases. The CDR3 DNA is TGTGCCAGCAGCCAACGTGGCGGGGTCAATGAGCAGTACTTC. This sequence encodes CASSQRGGVNEQYF.

The chain joins TRBV20-1 to TRBJ1-1; tentatively, D is TRBD1 (6 bases). V was shortened by 4 bases and J by 7 bases, with 16 bases between the two germline ends. Looked up from germline, CDR1 is DFQATT and CDR2 is SNEGSKA (reference sequence). CDR3 length: 13 amino acids. The CDR3 is CSATAGARGEAFF. The CDR3 DNA follows: TGCAGTGCTACCGCAGGGGCGCGGGGTGAAGCTTTCTTT.

This clonotype was seen more than once but under ten times. The rearrangement joins TRBV7-9 to TRBJ2-7; 7 bases align to TRBD1. V gave up 5 bases and J gave up 8 bases; unmatched junction bases: 12. Germline loops: CDR1 SEHNR, CDR2 FQNEAQ (reference sequence). This CDR3 is 14 amino acids long. The CDR3 loop is CASSPTRQGSKQYF. The CDR3 bases are TGTGCCAGCAGCCCCACCCGACAGGGATCTAAGCAGTACTTC.